This TCR beta chain was observed in a study of breast tumors, draining lymph nodes, adjacent tissues. The lymph nodes were axillary draining lymph nodes from breast cancer patients. From germline, CDR1 is LNHDA and CDR2 SQIVND (reference sequence). The CDR3 sequence is 15 residues long. Between the trimmed V and J ends, which lost 6 bases and 2 bases, there was a span of 14 bases. Study-wide findings and caveats: Tumor and nontumor repertoires were significantly more similar in luminal-like than in basal-like breast cancer.

TCRdb re-derived calls from the multiplex PCR reads in MiXCR, one entry per CDR3 protein. The sample shows roughly 130,000 distinct CDR3 sequences, 30% to 35% of them seen only once. This clonotype was observed many times. What it binds is not known. This TCR derives from a female donor with breast cancer. Some clones in this sample may be carry-over from other donors' samples. The sequencing sample was made of axillary lymph node tissue. V usage is TRBV19 and J usage is TRBJ2-1, with a tentative D call TRBD1 (7 bases). This chain's CDR3 is CASSQGGRAYNEQFF. CDR3 coding DNA: TGTGCCAGTAGCCAGGGGGGTAGGGCCTACAATGAGCAGTTCTTC.